This T cell receptor (beta chain) was obtained from a study of blood T cell repertoires in COVID-19. Study at large: Sources were T cells, B-cell-depleted T cells, or PBMCs; the material itself was cDNA or gDNA.

Here immunoSEQ multiplex PCR was the method, and the copy in TCRdb shows in-frame clones only, minus some. Of 200,000 to 250,000 clones detected, about four fifths appear once; the ten largest clones hold 3% to 4%. The study recruited people aged 18 to 89 years across under 25 US areas. With 4 bases clipped from V and 6 bases from J, the junction kept 10 bases outside the gene matches. From germline, CDR1 is SGDLS and CDR2 YYNGEE. There are 15 residues in the CDR3. The specimen sequenced was PBMCs or T cells enriched from blood (not recorded which). This receptor was obtained from a woman in her thirties or forties who had been exposed to COVID-19. The chain recombines TRBV9 with TRBJ2-7; 10 bases fit TRBD1. CDR3 in DNA: TGTGCCAGCAGCCAAATGGGACAGGGGAATCCCGAGCAGTACTTC. It yields the protein CASSQMGQGNPEQYF.